This T cell receptor (beta chain) is drawn from a study of cytomegalovirus exposure and HLA in healthy donors. Study observations and caveats: Among TCR sequences, most were rare, though some public TCRs appeared in many donors.

As to this clone: The antigen is unknown.

PCR primers comprised 60 Vbeta and 13 Jbeta primers. Original handling: Later reanalysis found around 80 million unique TCR beta chains, around 9.9 million of them shared. Assay: immunoSEQ multiplex PCR; the TCRdb copy retains only in-frame clones and omits some. The V and J calls and clone size are taken from that table; D and trimming were inferred from the DNA. The table has 150,000 to 200,000 clones, about 79% seen once; the top ten hold under 8%. Germline lookup yields CDR1 SGHNT and CDR2 YYREEE (reference sequence). The CDR3 runs 15 residues. V lost 4 bases and J 9 bases, leaving 20 bases between the germline ends.

The chain joins TRBV5-4 to TRBJ1-5, with a weak D call TRBD1 (6 bases). This TCR came from a man between 45 and 60 years old in good health and CMV-seropositive. Specimen: PBMCs. CDR3 sequence: CASSHDPGDQGPQHF. In DNA form, the CDR3 reads TGTGCCAGCAGCCACGACCCAGGGGATCAAGGGCCCCAGCATTTT.